The 25 T cell receptor beta chains reported below all come from one sample, sequenced in a study of siplizumab effects on memory and regulatory T cells (dated by TCRdb to the late 2010s). Libraries were constructed by the immunoSEQ multiplex PCR assay. TCRdb's version of the immuneACCESS table is confined to in-frame rearrangements and falls short of the full clone set. An unresolved V gene accounts for under half of the shortfall where checked; the remainder is of unknown origin. Within this sample are under 130,000 clones, with under 95% of them counted one time only. Of the sample, about 0.34% falls within the top ten clones. Input material: CD4+ T cells sorted from blood. Source of these receptors: a human donor in good health.

This rearrangement joins TRBV5-6 to TRBJ2-5; 9 nucleotides agree with TRBD2. V was pared by 4 bases and J by 7 bases, with 14 bases of the junction left unmatched. This CDR3 has 16 amino acids. In germline, CDR1 is SGHDT, CDR2 YYEEEE. CDR3 sequence: CASSSIAGETEWTQYF. CDR3 sequence (DNA): TGTGCCAGCAGCAGCATAGCGGGGGAGACCGAGTGGACCCAGTACTTC.

This clone was picked up one time. This chain joins TRBV21-1 and TRBJ2-1; no DNA check was done on the table's D call, TRBD2. TRBV21-1 is described as a pseudogene. The CDR3 contains 14 residues. Here the CDR3 reads CASKTGLGRNEQFF. The CDR3 bases are TGTGCCAGCAAGACCGGACTGGGCCGCAATGAGCAGTTCTTC.

This clone was seen just once. V gene TRBV6-1 combines with J gene TRBJ2-6, with D unresolved. From germline, CDR1 is MNHNS and CDR2 SASEGT. The CDR3 runs 14 residues. The germline V and J ends were trimmed by 10 bases and 4 bases, with 14 bases remaining between them. CDR3 coding DNA: TGTGCCACCCAAGCTCTGTACGGGGCCAACGTCCTGACTTTC. Translation: CATQALYGANVLTF.

The chain has TRBV18 and TRBJ2-1; no firm D call. This CDR3 is 18 amino acids long. The V gene's germline CDR1 is KGHSH and CDR2 LQKENI. Deletions cut 1 base from V and 0 bases from J, with 16 bases between. CDR3 bases: TGTGCCAGCTCACCACGTGTGACCGGGCCTAGCTCCTACAATGAGCAGTTCTTC. Residues: CASSPRVTGPSSYNEQFF.

V and J are TRBV27 and TRBJ1-1; TRBD1 matches 7 bases. This CDR3 is built from 16 residues. The V gene's germline CDR1 is MNHEY and CDR2 SMNVEV (reference sequence). With 3 bases clipped from V and 7 bases from J, the junction kept 14 bases outside the gene matches. CDR3 DNA sequence: TGTGCCAGCAGTTTGATATTCACCGGGACAGCTCATGAAGCTTTCTTT. It encodes CASSLIFTGTAHEAFF.

The gene calls are TRBV6-6 and TRBJ2-7; 10 bases align to TRBD2. Germline V gene lookup returns CDR1 MNHNY and CDR2 SVGAGI (reference sequence). The CDR3 is 12 residues long. J was trimmed by 4 bases and V by 7 bases; bases with no gene match: 1. The CDR3 sequence: CASKRGGYEQYF. The CDR3 DNA reads TGTGCCAGCAAGCGGGGGGGATACGAGCAGTACTTC.

The J gene is TRBJ2-5, the V gene TRBV19; 11 bases fit TRBD1. Germline CDR1 and CDR2: LNHDA and SQIVND (reference sequence). The trim removed 5 bases at V and 0 bases at J, leaving 8 bases unmatched. This CDR3 contains 17 residues. The CDR3: CASSRGRDRGYQETQYF. DNA of the CDR3: TGTGCCAGTAGTCGTGGCCGGGACAGGGGGTACCAAGAGACCCAGTACTTC.

The V call is TRBV27, the J call TRBJ2-2; 8 nucleotides agree with TRBD2. J was trimmed by 4 bases and V by 8 bases; bases with no gene match: 9. Germline V CDR1 and CDR2: MNHEY, SMNVEV (reference sequence). The CDR3 is 15 amino acids. CDR3: CASRETGGVTGELFF. CDR3 nucleotides: TGTGCCAGCCGCGAGACGGGGGGGGTCACCGGGGAGCTGTTTTTT.

The rearrangement links TRBV9 to TRBJ2-3; D may be TRBD2 (6 bases). CDR1 and CDR2 from the germline V gene are SGDLS and YYNGEE. V lost 3 bases and J lost 2, with 13 bases in between. The CDR3 runs 15 residues. Here the CDR3 reads CASSALARNTDTQYF. CDR3 DNA sequence: TGTGCCAGCAGCGCACTAGCAAGGAACACAGATACGCAGTATTTT.

The chain combines TRBV11-3 with TRBJ2-5, with 9 bases aligning to TRBD1. Germline V CDR1 and CDR2: SGHNT, YENEEA. With 5 bases clipped from V and 0 bases from J, the junction kept 13 bases outside the gene matches. CDR3 length equals 18 residues. The chain's CDR3 is CASSLPFSGTGNQETQYF. The CDR3 nucleotides are TGTGCCAGCAGCCTCCCATTCTCCGGGACAGGGAACCAAGAGACCCAGTACTTC.

CDR3 in DNA: TGTGCCAGCAGCTCTACAGCGGACTATGGCTACACCTTC. Amino acid sequence: CASSSTADYGYTF. The chain recombines TRBV5-5 with TRBJ1-2; D remains ambiguous. Germline V gives CDR1 SGHKS, CDR2 YYEKEE (reference sequence). Trimming shortened V by 3 bases and J by 3 bases, and 9 bases separated the two germline ends. The length of the CDR3 is 13 residues.

The J gene is TRBJ2-1, the V gene TRBV10-3, with no clear D. CDR1 ENHRY and CDR2 SYGVKD come from the germline V gene. V lost 6 bases and J lost 6, with 9 bases in between. This CDR3 comprises 12 residues. This CDR3 is CAISETANEQFF. As DNA, the CDR3 is TGTGCCATCAGCGAGACGGCCAATGAGCAGTTCTTC.

The CDR3 nucleotides read TGCAGCGTTGCTTTGTTAGCCAGGAGCACAGATACGCAGTATTTT. Amino acid sequence: CSVALLARSTDTQYF. The V call is TRBV29-1, the J call TRBJ2-3; D gene unclear. CDR3 length equals 15 residues. Between the trimmed V and J ends, which lost 4 bases and 0 bases, there was a span of 14 bases. CDR1 is SQVTM and CDR2 is ANQGSEA in the germline V gene.

This chain connects TRBV28 to TRBJ2-7; 8 bases are shared with TRBD2. Losses at the gene ends were 2 bases for V and 3 bases for J; bases not matched to a gene: 6. The CDR3 is 15 residues long. Germline loops: CDR1 MDHEN, CDR2 SYDVKM. For the CDR3, the DNA is TGTGCCAGCAGTTTACGTCTAGCGGGCCACTACGAGCAGTACTTC. This encodes CASSLRLAGHYEQYF.

The chain uses TRBV4-1 and TRBJ1-1, with 7 nucleotides matching TRBD1. Trimming took 3 bases from V and 10 from J; bases not matched to a gene: 11. Per the germline V gene, CDR1 is MGHRA and CDR2 is YSYEKL. This CDR3 has 14 amino acids. CDR3 sequence: CASSQTARGDRAFF. For the CDR3, the DNA is TGCGCCAGCAGCCAGACGGCCAGGGGGGATAGAGCTTTCTTT.

The V and J genes are TRBV28 and TRBJ2-5, with 8 nucleotides matching TRBD1. The germline gives CDR1 MDHEN, CDR2 SYDVKM. V was clipped by 10 bases and J by 5 bases; unmatched bases: 9. CDR3 length: 13 residues. CDR3 region: CATNDRGQETQYF. The CDR3 DNA reads TGTGCCACCAATGACAGGGGCCAGGAGACCCAGTACTTC.

The gene calls are TRBV7-2 and TRBJ2-4, with 10 nucleotides matching TRBD2. This CDR3 is 17 amino acids long. V gave up 7 bases and J gave up 0 bases; unmatched junction bases: 9. CDR1 and CDR2 (germline): SGHTA, FQGNSA. The CDR3 is CASKSSGGHIAKNIQYF. The CDR3, as DNA: TGTGCCAGCAAGTCTAGCGGGGGCCACATAGCCAAAAACATTCAGTACTTC. The variable domain in full, with the rest retrieved from reference TRBV7-2 and TRBJ2-4, is GAGVSQSPSNKVTEKGKDVELRCDPISGHTALYWYRQSLGQGLEFLIYFQGNSAPDKSGLPSDRFSAERTGGSVSTLTIQRTQQEDSAVYLCASKSSGGHIAKNIQYFGAGTRLSVL.

The chain joins TRBV6-5 to TRBJ2-7; D is tentatively TRBD1 or TRBD2 (5 bases each). This CDR3 region has 15 residues. V lost 6 bases and J lost 3, with 18 bases in between. Germline assignment: CDR1 MNHEY and CDR2 SVGAGI. Here the CDR3 DNA reads TGTGCCAGCAGACCCATCCGGGACGGACACTACGAGCAGTACTTC. Translating it yields CASRPIRDGHYEQYF.

This clone appeared a single time. The genes are TRBV29-1 and TRBJ2-5; TRBD2 is a possible D gene (6 bases). CDR3 length: 12 residues. V lost 7 bases and J lost 5, with 14 bases in between. CDR1 SQVTM and CDR2 ANQGSEA come from the germline V gene. The CDR3 nucleotides are TGCAGCGCTGGCGGGACGTGGGAGACCCAGTACTTC. Translated: CSAGGTWETQYF.

This rearrangement joins TRBV6-5 to TRBJ2-3; 10 bases agree with TRBD1. Trimming cost V 6 bases and J 6 bases; bases outside gene matches: 6. Germline V lookup: CDR1 MNHEY, CDR2 SVGAGI. The CDR3 covers 14 residues. The CDR3 sequence: CASRRTGGRDTQYF. The CDR3 region has the DNA TGTGCCAGCAGGAGGACAGGGGGTAGGGATACGCAGTATTTT.

The rearrangement uses TRBV25-1 and TRBJ1-6; tentatively, D is TRBD1 (6 bases). V lost 7 bases and J 10 bases, leaving 17 bases between the germline ends. This CDR3 region has 14 residues. Germline V CDR1 and CDR2: MGHDK, SYGVNS. The CDR3 loop reads CASTEQGWGSPLHF. The CDR3 DNA reads as TGTGCCAGCACGGAACAGGGATGGGGATCACCCCTCCACTTT.

This clone was recorded once. The chain uses TRBV19 and TRBJ2-5; 9 bases fit TRBD1. Germline values: CDR1 LNHDA, CDR2 SQIVND (reference sequence). The CDR3 is made up of 16 amino acids. J gave up 5 bases and V 5 bases, and 12 bases lay outside the gene matches. CDR3 residues: CASSPGQGRGWETQYF. CDR3 sequence (DNA): TGTGCCAGTAGTCCTGGACAGGGGAGAGGTTGGGAGACCCAGTACTTC.

The chain couples TRBV6-5 to TRBJ1-2; D perhaps matches TRBD1 (6 bases). The CDR3 spans 13 residues. Trimming removed 5 bases at V and 8 bases at J, with 15 bases between. CDR1 is MNHEY, CDR2 SVGAGI, per germline. CDR3 amino acids: CASSRTGMWGYTF. The CDR3, as DNA: TGTGCCAGCAGTAGAACAGGGATGTGGGGCTACACCTTC.

The J gene is TRBJ2-5, the V gene TRBV5-1; 7 bases map to TRBD1. CDR1 is SGHRS and CDR2 is YFSETQ in the germline V gene. V lost 2 bases, J lost 5 bases, and 6 bases stayed unmatched. The CDR3 runs to 14 residues. CDR3 loop: CASSFPDRVETQYF. As DNA, the CDR3 is TGCGCCAGCAGCTTTCCTGACAGGGTGGAGACCCAGTACTTC.

In its sample, this clone was seen once. J is TRBJ2-1 and V is TRBV19; 8 nucleotides align to TRBD1. The CDR3 spans 15 residues. Germline V gives CDR1 LNHDA, CDR2 SQIVND (reference sequence). The V segment lost 2 bases and the J segment 6 bases; nucleotides outside the gene matches: 6. This chain's CDR3 is CASSIRQGKANEQFF. For the CDR3, the DNA is TGTGCCAGTAGTATAAGACAGGGGAAGGCCAATGAGCAGTTCTTC.